The clone carrying this T cell receptor beta chain was observed once. This specimen belongs to a study of cytomegalovirus exposure and HLA in healthy donors. The data were produced by immunoSEQ multiplex PCR, yet TCRdb's version contains in-frame clones alone and is incomplete. The sample has hundreds of thousands of clones, roughly 85% seen once. The CDR3 totals 12 residues. Per germline, CDR1 SNHLY and CDR2 FYNNEI. V lost 7 bases and J 6 bases, leaving 9 bases between the germline ends. The V call is TRBV2, the J call TRBJ2-2; D unclear. This TCR was sampled from a woman younger than 35 in good health and CMV-seronegative. Material: PBMCs. In nucleotides, the CDR3 is TGTGCCAGCATTACAGTTCCCGGGGAGCTGTTTTTT. Protein sequence: CASITVPGELFF.